The source of this TCR beta chain is a study of cytomegalovirus exposure and HLA in healthy donors. Germline V gene lookup returns CDR1 MNHNS and CDR2 SASEGT. The trim removed 0 bases at V and 0 bases at J, leaving 12 bases unmatched. The CDR3 is 19 amino acids. As to this clone: Its antigen is still unknown.

Study-level points and caveats: As was reported, the classifier diagnosed cytomegalovirus status with high specificity and sensitivity.

It was with 60 Vbeta and 13 Jbeta primers that the PCR ran. The protocol was immunoSEQ multiplex PCR, while the TCRdb copy is restricted to in-frame clones and leaves out a portion. The table includes tens of thousands of clones, over 75% detected once. This sequence was found in a male donor in good health and CMV-seronegative. The chain links TRBV6-1 to TRBJ1-2; TRBD1 agrees at 8 bases. The material sequenced was PBMCs. Here the CDR3 reads CASSEAIKGQVSTNYGYTF. CDR3 nucleotide sequence: TGTGCCAGCAGTGAAGCGATCAAGGGACAGGTTTCAACTAACTATGGCTACACCTTC.